This T cell receptor (beta chain) comes out of a study of control samples from healthy donors and cancer patients. Produced via immunoSEQ multiplex PCR; TCRdb's table is partial and in-frame only. The sample holds 190,000 or so clones; 90% to 95% are singletons and the top ten take over 1.1%. CDR3 length: 18 residues. V was trimmed by 3 bases and J by 0 bases, leaving 18 bases between them. Germline V gene lookup returns CDR1 GTSNPN and CDR2 SVGIG (reference sequence). The sequencing input was blood. The TCR comes from a man between 18 and 35 years old in good health. V and J are TRBV30 and TRBJ2-6; D could derive from TRBD1 or TRBD2 (5 bases each). CDR3 protein: CAWSGPEGLTSGANVLTF. In DNA, the CDR3 is TGTGCCTGGAGCGGGCCAGAGGGGCTGACCTCTGGGGCCAACGTCCTGACTTTC.